This record covers a single T cell receptor beta chain. The data are from a study of cytomegalovirus exposure and HLA in healthy donors. Sequencing used immunoSEQ multiplex PCR; TCRdb keeps in-frame clones, though not all of them. The sample consists of about 78,000 clones, 90% to 96% of them appearing once. Trimming removed 4 bases from V and 4 bases from J; junction bases left unmatched: 5. CDR1 is LGHNA and CDR2 is YNFKEQ in the germline V gene. The CDR3 is 14 residues long. V usage is TRBV4-2 and J usage is TRBJ2-3; 7 bases are a match to TRBD2. The sequencing input was PBMCs. This TCR derives from a man aged 18-30 years in good health and CMV-seropositive. Here the CDR3 DNA reads TGTGCCAGCAGCCTCTTTCGGGGGGCAGATACGCAGTATTTT. It is translated as CASSLFRGADTQYF.